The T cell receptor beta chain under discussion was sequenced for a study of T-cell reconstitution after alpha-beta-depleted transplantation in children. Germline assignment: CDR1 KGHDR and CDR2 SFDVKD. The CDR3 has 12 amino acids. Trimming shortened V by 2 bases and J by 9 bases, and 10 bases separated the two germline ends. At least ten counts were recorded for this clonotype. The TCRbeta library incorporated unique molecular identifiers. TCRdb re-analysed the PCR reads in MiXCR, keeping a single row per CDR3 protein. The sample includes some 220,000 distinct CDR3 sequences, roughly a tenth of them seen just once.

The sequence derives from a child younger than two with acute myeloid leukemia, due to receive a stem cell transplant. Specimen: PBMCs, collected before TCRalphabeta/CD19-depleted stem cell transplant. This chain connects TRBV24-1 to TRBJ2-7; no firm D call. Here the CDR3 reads CATSDSQVRQYF. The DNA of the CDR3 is TGTGCCACCAGTGATTCGCAGGTGAGGCAGTACTTC.